This T cell receptor (beta chain) is from a study of human T cells and chemical hapten exposure. Study in general: Patients, a majority of them female, were diagnosed with alopecia areata, totalis or universalis.

Trimming took off 7 bases at V and 11 bases at J, with 21 bases between the two ends. The CDR3 runs to 13 residues. CDR1 SQVTM and CDR2 ANQGSEA come from the germline V gene. Time point noted: patch test 3, about 24 weeks after DPC sensitization. Regarding treatment: therapeutic diphenylcyclopropenone sensitization with weekly scalp DPC. From the RACE reads, TCRdb called clonotypes with MiXCR, one entry per CDR3 protein. The table shows 150,000 to 200,000 distinct CDR3 sequences, with around a quarter occurring only once. This clonotype was observed a few times. The sequenced sample was whole blood, obtained in connection with sensitization to the hapten diphenylcyclopropenone (DPC). The chain has TRBV29-1 and TRBJ2-1; TRBD2 is a possible D gene (5 bases). The TCR comes from a young woman with alopecia areata. Some clones in this sample may be carry-over from other donors' samples. This CDR3 reads CSAMREREHKQFF. In DNA, the CDR3 is TGCAGCGCAATGAGGGAGAGGGAGCACAAGCAGTTCTTC.